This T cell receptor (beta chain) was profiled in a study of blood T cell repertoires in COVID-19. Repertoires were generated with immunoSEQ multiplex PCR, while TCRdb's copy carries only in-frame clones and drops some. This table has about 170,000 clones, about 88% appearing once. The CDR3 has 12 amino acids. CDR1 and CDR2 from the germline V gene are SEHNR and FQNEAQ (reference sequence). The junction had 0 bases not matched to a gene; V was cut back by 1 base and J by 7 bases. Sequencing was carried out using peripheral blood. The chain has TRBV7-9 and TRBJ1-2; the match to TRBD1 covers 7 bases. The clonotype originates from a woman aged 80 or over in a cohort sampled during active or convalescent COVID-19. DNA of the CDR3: TGTGCCAGCAGCTTAGGACAGGGTGGCTACACCTTC. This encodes CASSLGQGGYTF.